The 3 T cell receptor beta chains in this list originate from one sample, sequenced in a study of OX40 agonist ivuxolimab in advanced cancers. Assay used: immunoSEQ multiplex PCR; TCRdb lists only in-frame clones, some missing. The sample records roughly 70,000 clones, approximately 81% being singletons. This specimen consisted of CD4+ or CD8+ T cells sorted from blood, obtained in a trial of the OX40 agonist ivuxolimab. The receptor source for this set is an adult with an advanced solid tumor such as melanoma, head and neck, liver or kidney cancer.

The chain recombines TRBV5-1 with TRBJ2-2, with 10 bases matching TRBD1. Germline V CDR1 and CDR2: SGHRS, YFSETQ. This CDR3 is built from 16 residues. Germline trimming cut 4 bases from V and 4 bases from J; bases unmatched to any gene: 7. CDR3 sequence: CASSGGQGVFTGELFF. CDR3 in DNA: TGCGCCAGCAGCGGAGGACAGGGGGTTTTCACCGGGGAGCTGTTTTTT.

The chain couples TRBV5-1 to TRBJ2-5; D unresolved. This CDR3 spans 14 amino acids. V was trimmed by 3 bases and J by 0 bases, leaving 9 bases between them. Germline CDR1 is SGHRS and CDR2 is YFSETQ. The CDR3 here is CASSSNLYQETQYF. The CDR3 DNA reads as TGCGCCAGCAGCTCTAACCTGTACCAAGAGACCCAGTACTTC.

This CDR3 is CASSPGTGPEQYF. DNA of the CDR3: TGTGCCAGTAGTCCAGGGACAGGGCCCGAGCAGTACTTC. The chain uses TRBV19 and TRBJ2-7; TRBD1 matches 9 bases. Germline CDR1 reads LNHDA; CDR2 reads SQIVND (reference sequence). Trimming removed 5 bases from V and 6 bases from J; junction bases left unmatched: 5. The CDR3 loop spans 13 amino acids.